This entry is about one TCR beta chain. Its antigen remains unidentified. These data come from a study of T cell repertoires in cytomegalovirus infection. On the study more broadly: Researchers turned to recently identified HLA-C-restricted CMV epitopes as well as well-studied HLA-B-restricted ones. Indicated by public TCR beta signatures were CMV infection and matching HLA type. Study-level results: Identification of carriers of CMV plus the relevant HLA was achieved through cumulative public TCR beta family frequency.

Germline trimming cut 5 bases from V and 1 base from J; bases unmatched to any gene: 8. The CDR3 runs to 16 residues. Using its own MiXCR run on the reads, TCRdb lists one record per CDR3 protein. Among more than 300,000 distinct CDR3 sequences listed, around a third were seen once. The receptor comes from a human donor in good health (CMV status not recorded). Some clones in this sample may be carry-over from other donors' samples. The chain uses TRBV12-3 or TRBV12-4 and TRBJ2-5; TRBD1 aligns across 9 bases. The sample was cultured PBMCs, taken from culture after CMV antigen stimulation. The DNA for the CDR3 is TGTGCCAGCAGTCAGCGGACAGGGGTCGTCCAAGAGACCCAGTACTTC. This codes for CASSQRTGVVQETQYF.